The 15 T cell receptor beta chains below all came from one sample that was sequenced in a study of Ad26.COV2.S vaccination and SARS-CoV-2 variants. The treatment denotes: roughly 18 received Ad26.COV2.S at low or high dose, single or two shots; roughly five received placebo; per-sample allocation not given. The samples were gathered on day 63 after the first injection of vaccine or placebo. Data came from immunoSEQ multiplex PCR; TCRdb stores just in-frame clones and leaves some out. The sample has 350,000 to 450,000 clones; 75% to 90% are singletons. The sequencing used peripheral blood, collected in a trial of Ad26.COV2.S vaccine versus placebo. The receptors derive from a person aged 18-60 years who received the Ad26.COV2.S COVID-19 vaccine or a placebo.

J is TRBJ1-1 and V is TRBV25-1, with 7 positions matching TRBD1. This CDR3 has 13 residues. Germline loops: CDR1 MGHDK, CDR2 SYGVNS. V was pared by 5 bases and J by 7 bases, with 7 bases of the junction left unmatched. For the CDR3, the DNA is TGTGCCAGCAGTATATTCCGACAGGGTGAAGCTTTCTTT. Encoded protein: CASSIFRQGEAFF.

The CDR3 spells CAWRSLLYAGKMNTEAFF. DNA of the CDR3: TGTGCCTGGAGGTCCCTTCTCTACGCGGGCAAAATGAACACTGAAGCTTTCTTT. This chain uses TRBV30 with TRBJ1-1; no clear D gene. This CDR3 has 18 amino acids. The V end lost 3 bases, the J end lost 0 bases, and 23 bases lay between the germline ends. Germline-derived CDR1 and CDR2 are GTSNPN and SVGIG (reference sequence).

CDR3 in DNA: TGTGCCAGCACAGTTCGGGGACAGGGTGAGGGCACTGAAGCTTTCTTT. Its translation is CASTVRGQGEGTEAFF. V and J are TRBV28 and TRBJ1-1; TRBD1 agrees at 9 bases. The CDR3 runs to 16 residues. J lost 4 bases, V lost 7 bases, and 13 bases had no gene match. CDR1 is MDHEN and CDR2 is SYDVKM in the germline V gene.

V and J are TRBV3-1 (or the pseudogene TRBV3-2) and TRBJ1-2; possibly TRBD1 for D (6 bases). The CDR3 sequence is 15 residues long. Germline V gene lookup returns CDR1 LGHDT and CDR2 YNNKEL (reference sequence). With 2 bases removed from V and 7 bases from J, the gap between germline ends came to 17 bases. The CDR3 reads CASSQNPGGVFGYTF. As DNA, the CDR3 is TGTGCCAGCAGCCAAAACCCGGGGGGCGTGTTTGGCTACACCTTC.

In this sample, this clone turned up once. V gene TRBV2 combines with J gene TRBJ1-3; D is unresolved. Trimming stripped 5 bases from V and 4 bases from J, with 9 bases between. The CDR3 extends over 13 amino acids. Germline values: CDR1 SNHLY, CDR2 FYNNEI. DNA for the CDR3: TGTGCCAGCAGTCGCGATCAAGGAAACACCATATATTTT. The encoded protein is CASSRDQGNTIYF.

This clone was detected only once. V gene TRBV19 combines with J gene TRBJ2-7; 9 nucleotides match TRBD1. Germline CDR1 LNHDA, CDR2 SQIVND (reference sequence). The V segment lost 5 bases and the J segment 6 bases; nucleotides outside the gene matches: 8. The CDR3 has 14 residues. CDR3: CASSGYRGLGEQYF. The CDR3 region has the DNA TGTGCCAGTAGTGGATACAGGGGGCTGGGCGAGCAGTACTTC. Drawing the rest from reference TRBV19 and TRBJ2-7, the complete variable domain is DGGITQSPKYLFRKEGQNVTLSCEQNLNHDAMYWYRQDPGQGLRLIYYSQIVNDFQKGDIAEGYSVSREKKESFPLTVTSAQKNPTAFYLCASSGYRGLGEQYFGPGTRLTVT.

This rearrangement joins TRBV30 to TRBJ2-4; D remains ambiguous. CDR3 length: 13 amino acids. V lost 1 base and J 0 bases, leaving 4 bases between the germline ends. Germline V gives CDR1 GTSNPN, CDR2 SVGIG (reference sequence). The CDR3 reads CAWSGVAKNIQYF. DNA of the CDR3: TGTGCCTGGAGTGGGGTAGCCAAAAACATTCAGTACTTC.

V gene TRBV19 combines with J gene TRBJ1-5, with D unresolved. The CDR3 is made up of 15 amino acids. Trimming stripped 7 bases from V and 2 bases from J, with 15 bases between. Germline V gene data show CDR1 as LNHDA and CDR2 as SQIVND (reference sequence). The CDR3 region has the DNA TGTGCCAGTACCCCTAAAGGGAGAGGCAATCAGCCCCAGCATTTT. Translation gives CASTPKGRGNQPQHF.

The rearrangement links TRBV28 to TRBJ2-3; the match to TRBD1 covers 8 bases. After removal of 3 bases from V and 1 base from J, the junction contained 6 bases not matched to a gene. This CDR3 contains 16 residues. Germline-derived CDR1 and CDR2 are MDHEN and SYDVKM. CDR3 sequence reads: CASSFSDRAGTDTQYF. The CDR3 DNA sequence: TGTGCCAGCAGTTTCTCGGACAGGGCGGGCACAGATACGCAGTATTTT.

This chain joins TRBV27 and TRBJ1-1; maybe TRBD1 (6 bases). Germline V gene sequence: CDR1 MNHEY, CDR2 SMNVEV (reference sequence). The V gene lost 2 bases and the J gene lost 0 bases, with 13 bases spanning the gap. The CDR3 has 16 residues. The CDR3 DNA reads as TGTGCCAGCAGTTTAGGGCCGGGGGCCATGAACACTGAAGCTTTCTTT. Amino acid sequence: CASSLGPGAMNTEAFF.

CDR3 in DNA: TGTGCCAGCAGCGTAAGCCCAAGTGATCACGAGCAGTACTTC. Translated, it gives CASSVSPSDHEQYF. This rearrangement joins TRBV9 to TRBJ2-7; D gene ambiguous. This CDR3 spans 14 amino acids. Trimming left V 1 base short and J 5 bases short, with 13 bases between. From germline, CDR1 is SGDLS and CDR2 YYNGEE.

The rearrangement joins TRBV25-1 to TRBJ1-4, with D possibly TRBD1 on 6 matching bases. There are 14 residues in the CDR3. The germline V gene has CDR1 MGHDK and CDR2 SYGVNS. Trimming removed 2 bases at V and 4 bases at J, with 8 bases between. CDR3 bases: TGTGCCAGCAGTGAAGTAGGGGGTAATGAAAAACTGTTTTTT. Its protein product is CASSEVGGNEKLFF.

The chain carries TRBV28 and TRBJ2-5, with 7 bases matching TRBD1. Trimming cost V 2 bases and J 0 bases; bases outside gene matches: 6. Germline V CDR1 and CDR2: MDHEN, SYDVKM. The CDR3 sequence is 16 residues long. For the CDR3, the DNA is TGTGCCAGCAGTTTAAGGGGACAGCCGAACCAAGAGACCCAGTACTTC. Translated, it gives CASSLRGQPNQETQYF.

DNA for the CDR3: TGTGCCAGCAGCTTAGAACGTAAAGCTTTCTTT. Translation gives CASSLERKAFF. The chain is built from TRBV11-2 and TRBJ1-1; D remains unclear. V lost 0 bases, J lost 9 bases, and 5 bases lay in between. Germline loops: CDR1 SGHAT, CDR2 FQNNGV. The CDR3 has 11 amino acids.

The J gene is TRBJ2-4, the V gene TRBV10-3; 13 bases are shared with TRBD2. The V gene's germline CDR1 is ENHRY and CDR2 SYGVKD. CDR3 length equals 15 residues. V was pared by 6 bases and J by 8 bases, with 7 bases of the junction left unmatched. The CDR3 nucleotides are TGTGCCATCAGCACCGGGACTAGCGGGAATCACATTCAGTACTTC. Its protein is CAISTGTSGNHIQYF.